This is a list of T cell receptor beta chains from one sample in a study of blood T cell repertoires in COVID-19. Clones were read by immunoSEQ multiplex PCR, and TCRdb kept only the in-frame ones, dropping some. Here the sample spans approximately 63,000 clones, more than 75% being singletons. Sequencing used peripheral blood. The receptors derive from a man older than 75 in a cohort sampled during active COVID-19. Each CDR3 is given with its conserved first and last residue. D genes are given only for firm matches. Size values are once, few and many counts, or a class for expanded clones, and some rows have none.

.	TRBV5-4	TRBD1	15	TRBJ1-1	TGTGCCAGCAGCTTGGGGACAGGGCGTGGGACTGAAGCTTTCTTT	CASSLGTGRGTEAFF
few	TRBV5-6	.	13	TRBJ2-7	TGTGCCAGCAGCTTGGTATCGGGGAGCGAGCAGTACTTC	CASSLVSGSEQYF
.	TRBV6-5	TRBD1	13	TRBJ1-4	TGTGCCAGCAGGTTGACCGGGACAGGGCCCCGCATGTTT	CASRLTGTGPRMF
.	TRBV1	.	18	TRBJ2-1	TGCACCAGCAGCGTTAGAGGGCATACTAGCGGGAGGGGGAATGAGCAGTTCTTC	CTSSVRGHTSGRGNEQFF
.	TRBV5-4	TRBD2	14	TRBJ2-7	TGTGCCAGCAGCTTGAGCGGGAGGATCGACGAGCAGTACTTC	CASSLSGRIDEQYF
few	TRBV6-6	TRBD1	15	TRBJ1-3	TGTGCCAGCAGTTACCCCGGACAGGGGGGAAACACCATATATTTT	CASSYPGQGGNTIYF
.	TRBV30	TRBD1	14	TRBJ1-2	TGTGCCTGGTCTCCGGGACAGGGTAACTATGGCTACACCTTC	CAWSPGQGNYGYTF
.	TRBV11-2	.	14	TRBJ2-5	TGTGCCAGCAGTCCTCGACATGGTCCAGAGACCCAGTACTTC	CASSPRHGPETQYF
.	TRBV5-1	TRBD1	18	TRBJ1-4	TGCGCCAGCAGTTCTTCAACAGGGGGCAGTAGGAGGAATGAAAAACTGTTTTTT	CASSSSTGGSRRNEKLFF
.	TRBV7-2	TRBD2	14	TRBJ2-7	TGTGCCAGCAGCGCGGGACTAGCTGGAGACGAGCAGTACTTC	CASSAGLAGDEQYF
.	TRBV15	.	14	TRBJ1-1	TGTGCCACCAGCAAGGCCGCAGGGGTCTCTGAAGCTTTCTTT	CATSKAAGVSEAFF
.	TRBV10-3	.	13	TRBJ1-5	TGTGCCATCAGTGAGGCAGGGCAACAGCCCCAGCATTTT	CAISEAGQQPQHF
.	TRBV7-2	.	14	TRBJ2-3	TGTGCCAGCAGCTTAGGTGGGGCCACAGATACGCAGTATTTT	CASSLGGATDTQYF
.	TRBV5-8	.	14	TRBJ2-5	TGTGCCAGCAGCTCTGGTTTCCTCAGGGAGACCCAGTACTTC	CASSSGFLRETQYF
.	TRBV4-1	.	13	TRBJ1-2	TGCGCCAGCAGCCAAGAACAGGGCTATGGCTACACCTTC	CASSQEQGYGYTF
few	TRBV25-1	TRBD2	17	TRBJ2-1	TGTGCCAGCAGTCCAACTAGCGGGAGGTCTTTATACAATGAGCAGTTCTTC	CASSPTSGRSLYNEQFF
.	TRBV6-2/TRBV6-3	.	13	TRBJ1-5	TGTGCCAGCAGTTGGGTCCAGGGGCAGCCCCAGCATTTT	CASSWVQGQPQHF
.	TRBV9	TRBD1	18	TRBJ1-3	TGTGCCAGCAGCGTATCGACCGGGACAGGGTTTTCAGGAAACACCATATATTTT	CASSVSTGTGFSGNTIYF
.	TRBV5-8	.	15	TRBJ1-5	TGTGCCAGCAGCCCGCACAGTGGAAGCAATCAGCCCCAGCATTTT	CASSPHSGSNQPQHF
.	TRBV27	TRBD1	14	TRBJ1-2	TGTGCCAGCAGTCTGGGGGGGACAGGGGCCGGCTACACCTTC	CASSLGGTGAGYTF
.	TRBV30	TRBD1	13	TRBJ1-2	TGTGCCTGTAACAGGGGTTGGGAGTTTGGCTACACCTTC	CACNRGWEFGYTF
.	TRBV29-1	.	13	TRBJ1-5	TGCAGCGTTGGGGGGGGGAGCAATCAGCCCCAGCATTTT	CSVGGGSNQPQHF
.	TRBV5-8	.	15	TRBJ2-1	TGTGCCAGCAGCTTGGAAGGGGAATCCTACAATGAGCAGTTCTTC	CASSLEGESYNEQFF
.	TRBV11-2	.	12	TRBJ2-5	TGTGCCAGCAGCTCTGCAGGGGAGACCCAGTACTTC	CASSSAGETQYF
.	TRBV11-2	TRBD1	15	TRBJ2-7	TGTGCCAGCAGCCCCGGGACAGGGGGCTCCTACGAGCAGTACTTC	CASSPGTGGSYEQYF
once	TRBV7-9	TRBD2	17	TRBJ2-2	TGTGCCAGCAGCTTAGACCTTCCTAGCGGTAACACCGGGGAGCTGTTTTTT	CASSLDLPSGNTGELFF
.	TRBV5-5	TRBD2	16	TRBJ2-5	TGTGCCAGCAGCTTGGGGGCGCGGGAGGTCCAGATGACCCAGTACTTC	CASSLGAREVQMTQYF
.	TRBV5-8	TRBD2	19	TRBJ2-7	TGTGCCAGCAGCTTGGGGGCGGGAGGGCCGTCCCGTGGCTCCTACGAGCAGTACTTC	CASSLGAGGPSRGSYEQYF
.	TRBV5-1	TRBD2	18	TRBJ2-5	TGCGCCAGCAGCCTGGGAAAGACTAGCGGGGGCCTCCGGGAGACCCAGTACTTC	CASSLGKTSGGLRETQYF
.	TRBV12-3/TRBV12-4	.	13	TRBJ1-5	TGTGCCAGCAGTCTTTCAGGGAATCAGCCCCAGCATTTT	CASSLSGNQPQHF
once	TRBV29-1	TRBD1	13	TRBJ1-2	TGCAGCGTTCGGACAGGGAGGAGTATGGGCTACACCTTC	CSVRTGRSMGYTF
.	TRBV18	TRBD1	16	TRBJ1-1	TGTGCCAGCTCACCACGCCTACAGGGGATGAACACTGAAGCTTTCTTT	CASSPRLQGMNTEAFF
.	TRBV27	TRBD2	14	TRBJ2-3	TGTGCCAGCAGTTCAAACGGGGGGACAGATACGCAGTATTTT	CASSSNGGTDTQYF
.	TRBV27	TRBD1	14	TRBJ1-4	TGTGCCAGCAGTTTCACAGGGGTTGATGAAAAACTGTTTTTT	CASSFTGVDEKLFF
.	TRBV6-4	.	14	TRBJ1-2	TGTGCCAGCAGACAGGGCTCGGGAAACTATGGCTACACCTTC	CASRQGSGNYGYTF
.	TRBV21-1	.	15	TRBJ2-5	TGTGCCAGCAGCAAAGGCCTAACAGGGAAAGAGACCCAGTACTTC	CASSKGLTGKETQYF
.	TRBV7-3	TRBD2	16	TRBJ2-1	TGTGCCAGCAGCTTAATGGCGACTAGCGGGCTCCATGAGCAGTTCTTC	CASSLMATSGLHEQFF
.	TRBV5-4	.	15	TRBJ2-3	TGTGCCAGCAGCTTGGGCGGGAAGGAAGCAGATACGCAGTATTTT	CASSLGGKEADTQYF
.	TRBV3-1/TRBV3-2	TRBD1	14	TRBJ1-1	TGTGCCAGCAGCCAAGAGACAGGGCGGACTGAAGCTTTCTTT	CASSQETGRTEAFF
.	TRBV5-1	.	15	TRBJ2-1	TGCGCCAGCAGCTTGAGCGGTAACAACTACAATGAGCAGTTCTTC	CASSLSGNNYNEQFF